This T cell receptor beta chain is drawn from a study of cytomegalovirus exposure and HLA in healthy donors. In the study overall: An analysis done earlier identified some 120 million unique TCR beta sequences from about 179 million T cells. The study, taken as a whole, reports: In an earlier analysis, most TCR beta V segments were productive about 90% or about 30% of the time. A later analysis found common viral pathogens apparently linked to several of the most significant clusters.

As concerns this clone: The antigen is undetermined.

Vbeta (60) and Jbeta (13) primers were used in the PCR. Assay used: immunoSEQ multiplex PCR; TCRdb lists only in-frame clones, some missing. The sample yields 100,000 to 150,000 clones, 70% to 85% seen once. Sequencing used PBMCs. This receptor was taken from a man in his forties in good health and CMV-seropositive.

In DNA, the CDR3 is TGTGCCAGCAGGGAGGGCGGAGAGACCCAGTACTTC. Its translation: CASREGGETQYF. The gene calls are TRBV25-1 and TRBJ2-5; D might be TRBD2 (6 bases). CDR3 length: 12 residues. V was pared by 6 bases and J by 4 bases, with 9 bases between. Germline CDR1 reads MGHDK; CDR2 reads SYGVNS.